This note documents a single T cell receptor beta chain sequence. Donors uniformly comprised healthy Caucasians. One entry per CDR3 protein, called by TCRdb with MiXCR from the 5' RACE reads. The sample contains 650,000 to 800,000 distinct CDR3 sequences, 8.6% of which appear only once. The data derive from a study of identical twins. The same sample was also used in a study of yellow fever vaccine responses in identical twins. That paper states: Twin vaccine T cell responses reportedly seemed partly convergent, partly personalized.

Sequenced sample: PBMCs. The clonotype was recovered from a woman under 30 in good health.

CDR3 in amino acids: CASREWERSYEQYF. CDR3 nucleotide sequence: TGTGCCAGCAGGGAATGGGAGCGGAGCTACGAGCAGTACTTC. This chain joins TRBV2 and TRBJ2-7; perhaps TRBD2 as D (5 bases). The V gene's germline CDR1 is SNHLY and CDR2 FYNNEI. V lost 6 bases to trimming and J lost 3 bases, with 15 bases between them. CDR3 length equals 14 residues. Together with reference TRBV2 and TRBJ2-7, the CDR3 gives the full variable domain: EPEVTQTPSHQVTQMGQEVILRCVPISNHLYFYWYRQILGQKVEFLVSFYNNEISEKSEIFDDQFSVERPDGSNFTLKIRSTKLEDSAMYFCASREWERSYEQYFGPGTRLTVT.